The entry below describes one T cell receptor (beta chain). The sample is drawn from a study of T cell responses to AZD1222 COVID-19 vaccine. V lost 8 bases and J lost 0, with 9 bases in between. The germline V gene encodes CDR1 MDHEN and CDR2 SYDVKM. The CDR3 loop spans 13 amino acids. Measured with immunoSEQ multiplex PCR; TCRdb has only the in-frame clones, and not every one. The sample records more than 150,000 clones, 91% being singletons. The chain recombines TRBV28 with TRBJ2-3; maybe TRBD1 (6 bases). The clonotype comes from an adult in good health. This material consisted of peripheral blood, taken on day 0 of AZD1222 vaccination. CDR3 residues: CASAQGSTDTQYF. The CDR3 nucleotides are TGTGCCAGCGCACAGGGAAGCACAGATACGCAGTATTTT.